The 25 T cell receptor beta chains in this list originate from one sample, sequenced in a study of shared clonotypes between healthy human individuals. TCRdb keeps only in-frame clones here, not all; method: immunoSEQ multiplex PCR. Here the sample spans 2 million to 2.5 million clones, approximately 96% being singletons. The source material was naive CD4+ T cells sorted from blood. Subset in this sample: CD45RA+ positively selected. These receptors came from a man aged 18 to 35 in good health.

This chain uses TRBV7-2 with TRBJ1-1, with TRBD1 identical over 8 bases. The CDR3 spans 14 residues. Germline CDR1 SGHTA, CDR2 FQGNSA. The ends lost 4 bases at V and 4 bases at J; junction bases unmatched: 5. As DNA, the CDR3 is TGTGCCAGCAGCTCCCGGGACAGGATCACTGAAGCTTTCTTT. Translating gives CASSSRDRITEAFF. Supplemented by reference TRBV7-2 and TRBJ1-1, the full variable domain reads GAGVSQSPSNKVTEKGKDVELRCDPISGHTALYWYRQSLGQGLEFLIYFQGNSAPDKSGLPSDRFSAERTGGSVSTLTIQRTQQEDSAVYLCASSSRDRITEAFFGQGTRLTVV.

V and J are TRBV18 and TRBJ2-3, with D perhaps TRBD2 (6 bases). The germline V gene has CDR1 KGHSH and CDR2 LQKENI. This CDR3 region has 13 residues. Trimming stripped 4 bases from V and 6 bases from J, with 11 bases between. The CDR3: CASSRREQDTQYF. In DNA form, the CDR3 reads TGTGCCAGCTCACGGAGGGAACAGGATACGCAGTATTTT. Variable domain in full (rest from reference TRBV18 and TRBJ2-3): NAGVMQNPRHLVRRRGQEARLRCSPMKGHSHVYWYRQLPEEGLKFMVYLQKENIIDESGMPKERFSAEFPKEGPSILRIQQVVRGDSAAYFCASSRREQDTQYFGPGTRLTVL.

With respect to this clone: This specimen includes other DNA sequences encoding the same CDR3. The gene calls are TRBV28 and TRBJ2-7; TRBD2 matches 8 bases. Germline V gene data show CDR1 as MDHEN and CDR2 as SYDVKM. The trim removed 5 bases at V and 7 bases at J, leaving 13 bases unmatched. The CDR3 covers 15 residues. The CDR3 loop is CASSPRAGGPLEQYF. CDR3 DNA: TGTGCCAGCAGTCCTAGGGCGGGGGGTCCCTTGGAGCAGTACTTC.

This clone was observed once. The same CDR3 is also encoded by other DNA sequences in this sample. The CDR3 sequence: CASSLEGSDTQYF. The CDR3 nucleotides read TGTGCCAGCAGCTTGGAGGGTTCAGATACGCAGTATTTT. The rearrangement joins TRBV11-3 to TRBJ2-3, with a weak D call TRBD2 (6 bases). Trimming stripped 3 bases from V and 4 bases from J, with 8 bases between. Germline values: CDR1 SGHNT, CDR2 YENEEA. The CDR3 has 13 amino acids.

This clone was recorded a few times. V and J are TRBV6-1 and TRBJ2-7; 9 bases are shared with TRBD1. CDR1 and CDR2 (germline): MNHNS, SASEGT. The CDR3 length is 14 residues. Trimming cost V 6 bases and J 4 bases; bases outside gene matches: 7. CDR3 protein: CASSIDRGLYEQYF. CDR3 coding DNA: TGTGCCAGCAGCATCGACAGGGGGTTGTACGAGCAGTACTTC.

The V gene is TRBV20-1, the J gene TRBJ2-1, with D unresolved. Germline-derived CDR1 and CDR2 are DFQATT and SNEGSKA (reference sequence). V gave up 6 bases and J gave up 7 bases, with 10 bases separating them. The CDR3 loop spans 11 amino acids. CDR3 bases: TGCAGTGCCCAATCCTTTAATGAGCAGTTCTTC. Its translation is CSAQSFNEQFF.

The J gene is TRBJ2-3, the V gene TRBV5-4, with 14 bases aligning to TRBD2. Trimming at V came to 0 bases and at J to 4 bases, leaving 7 bases not matched to a gene. The CDR3 covers 18 residues. In germline, CDR1 is SGHNT, CDR2 YYREEE (reference sequence). The CDR3 region has the DNA TGTGCCAGCAGCTTGGCTCTGACTAGCGGGGGGGCATCAGATACGCAGTATTTT. This codes for CASSLALTSGGASDTQYF. Looking up the rest from reference TRBV5-4 and TRBJ2-3 gives the full variable domain: ETGVTQSPTHLIKTRGQQVTLRCSSQSGHNTVSWYQQALGQGPQFIFQYYREEENGRGNFPPRFSGLQFPNYSSELNVNALELDDSALYLCASSLALTSGGASDTQYFGPGTRLTVL.

The chain recombines TRBV7-9 with TRBJ2-1; D gene unclear. This CDR3 comprises 14 residues. V was cut by 4 bases and J by 4 bases, with 11 bases left in between. In germline, CDR1 is SEHNR, CDR2 FQNEAQ (reference sequence). CDR3 amino acids: CASSSASPYNEQFF. The CDR3 DNA reads TGTGCCAGCAGCTCCGCAAGTCCTTACAATGAGCAGTTCTTC.

V gene TRBV4-1 combines with J gene TRBJ1-2; possible D gene TRBD1, 5 bases. CDR3 size: 17 residues. The V gene lost 6 bases and the J gene lost 7 bases, with 27 bases spanning the gap. CDR1 is MGHRA, CDR2 YSYEKL, per germline. CDR3 DNA: TGCGCCAGCAGTCATCGATTGTTTTGGGGACGAGAGGCTGGCTACACCTTC. Its protein product is CASSHRLFWGREAGYTF.

The chain employs TRBV21-1 and TRBJ2-1; TRBD2, as called in the table, went unchecked against the DNA. TRBV21-1 is a listed pseudogene. The CDR3 consists of 17 residues. The CDR3 DNA follows: TGTGCCAGCAGCAAAGGGTCAGGAGGGGATTCCTACAATGAGCAGTTCTTC. Protein: CASSKGSGGDSYNEQFF.

Of note for this clone: Relative to the germline gene, one junction end is altered; a read error may explain this. J is TRBJ2-5 and V is TRBV7-7, with 7 bases fitting TRBD2. The CDR3 is made up of 15 amino acids. Germline V CDR1 and CDR2: SSHAT, FNYEAQ (reference sequence). The CDR3 sequence is CASSLAYGGQETQYF. The CDR3 nucleotides are TGTGCTAGCAGCTTAGCGTACGGGGGGCAAGAGACCCAGTACTTC.

The CDR3 loop is CAISVDRGMNTEAFF. In DNA, the CDR3 is TGTGCCATCAGTGTAGACAGGGGAATGAACACTGAAGCTTTCTTT. The V gene is TRBV10-3, the J gene TRBJ1-1, with TRBD1 matching 8 bases. Germline CDR1 reads ENHRY; CDR2 reads SYGVKD. After removal of 4 bases from V and 0 bases from J, the junction contained 4 bases not matched to a gene. The CDR3 consists of 15 residues.

The chain carries TRBV13 and TRBJ1-3, with D hard to call. This CDR3 contains 15 residues. Trimming cost V 0 bases and J 3 bases, with 9 bases left between them. Germline V gives CDR1 PRHDT, CDR2 FYEKMQ (reference sequence). The CDR3 region has the DNA TGTGCCAGCAGCTTAGGCCGGTACAGTGGAAACACCATATATTTT. Its translation: CASSLGRYSGNTIYF. Complete variable domain (other parts from reference TRBV13 and TRBJ1-3): AAGVIQSPRHLIKEKRETATLKCYPIPRHDTVYWYQQGPGQDPQFLISFYEKMQSDKGSIPDRFSAQQFSDYHSELNMSSLELGDSALYFCASSLGRYSGNTIYFGEGSWLTVV.

The chain uses TRBV6-5 and TRBJ1-2, with TRBD1 matching 8 bases. Germline V gives CDR1 MNHEY, CDR2 SVGAGI. V shed 4 bases and J 8 bases; nucleotides not matched to a gene: 3. The CDR3 spans 12 residues. In DNA, the CDR3 is TGTGCCAGCAGTTGGGGGGACAGGGGCTACACCTTC. Protein: CASSWGDRGYTF.

This sequence joins TRBV14 and TRBJ2-1, with D tentatively TRBD1 (6 bases). Germline lookup yields CDR1 SGHDN and CDR2 FVKESK. V was clipped by 4 bases and J by 4 bases, with 14 bases between them. This CDR3 spans 15 amino acids. CDR3 sequence: CASSLGQGSYNEQFF. CDR3 coding DNA: TGTGCCAGCAGCCTAGGGCAGGGGTCTTACAATGAGCAGTTCTTC.

This clone was picked up one time. The V and J genes are TRBV4-1 and TRBJ2-7, with 9 bases lining up with TRBD2. This CDR3 contains 16 residues. Germline V CDR1 and CDR2: MGHRA, YSYEKL. V lost 4 bases, J lost 1 base, and 8 bases stayed unmatched. CDR3 sequence reads: CASSLATSGFSYEQYF. The CDR3 DNA follows: TGCGCCAGCAGCCTCGCAACTAGCGGGTTTTCCTACGAGCAGTACTTC.

V gene TRBV7-9 combines with J gene TRBJ2-2, with TRBD1 as a possible D gene (6 bases). Germline V gene sequence: CDR1 SEHNR, CDR2 FQNEAQ (reference sequence). V was cut by 5 bases and J by 5 bases, with 9 bases left in between. CDR3 length: 13 residues. The CDR3 nucleotides are TGTGCCAGCAGCACCACAGGGACCGGGGAGCTGTTTTTT. Translation gives CASSTTGTGELFF.

The chain has TRBV19 and TRBJ1-2; D may be TRBD1 (5 bases). CDR3 size: 14 residues. CDR1 and CDR2 from the germline V gene are LNHDA and SQIVND (reference sequence). V shed 7 bases and J shed 5 bases, with 17 bases lying between them. For the CDR3, the DNA is TGTGCCAGTAAACAGGAGGAGGGAGCTTATGGCTACACCTTC. This gives the protein CASKQEEGAYGYTF.

This clone has only one observation. This rearrangement joins TRBV28 to TRBJ1-5; 12 positions agree with TRBD1. The length of the CDR3 is 17 residues. From germline, CDR1 is MDHEN and CDR2 SYDVKM. V dropped 5 bases and J dropped 6; count of bases not matched to a gene: 11. Here the CDR3 DNA reads TGTGCCAGCAGTACACCCTGGGGACAGGGGGCGGCTCAGCCCCAGCATTTT. It codes for CASSTPWGQGAAQPQHF.

The genes are TRBV6-1 and TRBJ1-1; D remains unclear. The CDR3 contains 15 residues. Trimming took 5 bases from V and 0 from J, leaving 13 bases between them. The germline V gene has CDR1 MNHNS and CDR2 SASEGT. CDR3 region: CASSNRGLLNTEAFF. Written as DNA, the CDR3 is TGTGCCAGCAGTAACCGCGGCTTATTGAACACTGAAGCTTTCTTT.

Details on this clone: This CDR3 is also generated by other DNA sequences in the sample. The chain carries TRBV6-5 and TRBJ2-7; D tentatively fits TRBD1 or TRBD2 (6 bases each). The germline V gene has CDR1 MNHEY and CDR2 SVGAGI. The ends were cut back, 9 bases at V and 5 bases at J, with 11 bases in the middle. This CDR3 has 11 residues. CDR3 DNA sequence: TGTGCCAGTAAAAGGGGGGACGAGCAGTACTTC. Translation: CASKRGDEQYF.

V and J are TRBV7-9 and TRBJ2-5, with D unresolved. CDR1 and CDR2 (germline): SEHNR, FQNEAQ (reference sequence). The V end was cut by 0 bases, the J end by 4 bases, with 9 bases between. The CDR3 sequence is 14 residues long. This chain's CDR3 is CASSLAAVGETQYF. In nucleotides, the CDR3 is TGTGCCAGCAGCTTAGCGGCCGTCGGAGAGACCCAGTACTTC.

This chain links TRBV10-1 with TRBJ2-1; 8 nucleotides line up with TRBD2. The CDR3 is 14 amino acids. Germline trimming cut 5 bases from V and 0 bases from J; bases unmatched to any gene: 0. Germline V gives CDR1 WNHNN, CDR2 SYGVQD (reference sequence). CDR3 loop: CASSRGGSYNEQFF. CDR3 in DNA: TGCGCCAGCAGTCGGGGGGGCTCCTACAATGAGCAGTTCTTC.

V gene TRBV6-1 combines with J gene TRBJ1-4; D not certain. The CDR3 is 16 amino acids. V was pared by 4 bases and J by 6 bases, with 18 bases between. Germline CDR1 reads MNHNS; CDR2 reads SASEGT. The CDR3 sequence is CASSGVLRGVDEKLFF. In DNA form, the CDR3 reads TGTGCCAGCAGTGGTGTTTTGCGGGGAGTGGATGAAAAACTGTTTTTT.

This chain links TRBV7-2 with TRBJ2-1; TRBD2 matches at 7 bases. Germline CDR1 is SGHTA and CDR2 is FQGNSA. The trim removed 0 bases at V and 4 bases at J, leaving 9 bases unmatched. This CDR3 contains 17 residues. CDR3 protein: CASSLAFLAEEYNEQFF. For the CDR3, the DNA is TGTGCCAGCAGCTTAGCTTTCCTAGCGGAAGAATACAATGAGCAGTTCTTC.